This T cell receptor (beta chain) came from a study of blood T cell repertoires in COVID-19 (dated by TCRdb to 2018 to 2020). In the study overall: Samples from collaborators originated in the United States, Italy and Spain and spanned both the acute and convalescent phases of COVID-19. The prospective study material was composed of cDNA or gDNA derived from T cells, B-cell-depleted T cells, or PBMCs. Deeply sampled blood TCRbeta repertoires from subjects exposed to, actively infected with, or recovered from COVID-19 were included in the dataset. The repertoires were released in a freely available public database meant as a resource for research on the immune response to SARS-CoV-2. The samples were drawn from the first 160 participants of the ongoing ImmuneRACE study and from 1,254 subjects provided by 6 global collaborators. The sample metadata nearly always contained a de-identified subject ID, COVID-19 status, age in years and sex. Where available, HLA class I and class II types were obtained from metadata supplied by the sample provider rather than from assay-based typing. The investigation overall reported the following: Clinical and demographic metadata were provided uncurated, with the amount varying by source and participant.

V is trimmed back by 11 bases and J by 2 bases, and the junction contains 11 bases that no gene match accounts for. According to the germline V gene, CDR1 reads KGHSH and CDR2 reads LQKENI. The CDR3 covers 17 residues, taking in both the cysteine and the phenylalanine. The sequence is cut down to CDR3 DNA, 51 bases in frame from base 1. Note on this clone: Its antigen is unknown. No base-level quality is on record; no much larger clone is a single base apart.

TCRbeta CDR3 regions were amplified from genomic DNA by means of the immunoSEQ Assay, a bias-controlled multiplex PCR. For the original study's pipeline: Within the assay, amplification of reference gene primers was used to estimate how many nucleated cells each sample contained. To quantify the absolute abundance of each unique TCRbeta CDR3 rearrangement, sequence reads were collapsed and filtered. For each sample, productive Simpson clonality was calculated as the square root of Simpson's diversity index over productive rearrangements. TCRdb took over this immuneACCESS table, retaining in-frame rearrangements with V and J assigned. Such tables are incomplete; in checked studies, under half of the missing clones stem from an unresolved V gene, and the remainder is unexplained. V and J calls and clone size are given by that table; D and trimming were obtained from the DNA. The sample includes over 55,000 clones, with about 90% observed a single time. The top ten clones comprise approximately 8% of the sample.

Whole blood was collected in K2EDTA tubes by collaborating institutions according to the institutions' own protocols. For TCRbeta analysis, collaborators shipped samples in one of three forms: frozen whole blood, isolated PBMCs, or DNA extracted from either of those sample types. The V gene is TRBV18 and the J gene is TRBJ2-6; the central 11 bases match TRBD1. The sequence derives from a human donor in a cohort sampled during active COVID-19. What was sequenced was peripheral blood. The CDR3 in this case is CAGRAGTGGPGANVLTF. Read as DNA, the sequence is TGTGCCGGCAGAGCTGGGACAGGGGGTCCTGGGGCCAACGTCCTGACTTTC.